This T cell receptor (beta chain) came from a study of post-analysis software for immune sequencing data. Comments on this clonotype: Its antigen remains unknown.

Included in the TCR beta cDNA libraries were unique molecular identifiers. Each CDR3 protein is one row after TCRdb ran MiXCR on the PCR reads. Of hundreds of thousands of distinct CDR3 sequences detected, less than 35% appear once; the ten largest clones hold around 0.55%. The CDR3 length is 14 residues. V lost 4 bases and J lost 5; bases outside the gene matches: 8. Looked up from germline, CDR1 is MDHEN and CDR2 is SYDVKM. Overall study results and limits: Controls had lower frequencies than patients of about 5 TRBV segments, which included TRBV5-6, TRBV5-1 and TRBV20-1.

The TCR originated in a girl between 5 and 17 years old with multiple sclerosis. The chain carries TRBV28 and TRBJ2-7; TRBD2 aligns across 7 bases. Sequencing was done on a sample of blood. The DNA for the CDR3 is TGTGCCAGCAGTTCAGGAGGGAGGGTCGACGAGCAGTACTTC. Its protein product is CASSSGGRVDEQYF.